The 31 T cell receptor beta chains given below trace back to one sample, sequenced in a study of early T cells in non-severe SARS-CoV-2 infection. TCRdb analysed the 5' RACE reads with MiXCR anew, one entry per CDR3 protein. The sample holds about 20,000 distinct CDR3 sequences, about 4.5% seen once. Material: whole blood. These receptors originate from an adult who was a healthcare worker with PCR-confirmed SARS-CoV-2 infection or an uninfected control (not recorded which).

In the case of this clonotype: A read error may account for a junction end that differs from germline. This CDR3 reads CSAGTGSYNKQFF. DNA of the CDR3: TGCAGTGCTGGGACAGGCTCCTACAATAAGCAGTTCTTC. This chain connects TRBV20-1 to TRBJ2-1; 8 bases fit TRBD1. The germline CDR1 and CDR2 sequences are DFQATT and SNEGSKA (reference sequence). The CDR3 is made up of 13 amino acids.

In this sample, this clonotype is medium-sized. The chain uses TRBV7-2 and TRBJ2-7, with 11 bases fitting TRBD1. The germline CDR1 and CDR2 sequences are SGHTA and FQGNSA. CDR3 length: 15 residues. Unmatched junction bases numbered 3, after V lost 3 bases and J lost 2 bases. CDR3 loop: CASSFMGQGAYEQYF. The CDR3 region has the DNA TGTGCCAGCAGCTTCATGGGACAGGGGGCCTACGAGCAGTACTTC.

This clonotype is deemed medium-sized. This chain uses TRBV4-2 with TRBJ2-1; 16 nucleotides align to TRBD2. V gave up 3 bases and J gave up 9 bases; unmatched junction bases: 17. The germline V gene encodes CDR1 LGHNA and CDR2 YNFKEQ. The CDR3 length is 20 residues. The CDR3 is CASSQRVQAGTSGGVGEQFF. CDR3 bases: TGTGCCAGCAGCCAGAGGGTTCAAGCTGGGACTAGCGGGGGGGTGGGTGAGCAGTTCTTC.

At least ten counts were recorded for this clonotype. This chain links TRBV6-2 or TRBV6-3 with TRBJ2-3; D remains ambiguous. Germline CDR1 MNHEY, CDR2 SVGEGT. V gave up 7 bases and J gave up 2 bases, with 13 bases separating them. The CDR3 consists of 14 residues. The CDR3 coding sequence is TGTGCCAGCACTCGGACCACTACCACAGATACGCAGTATTTT. Its translation: CASTRTTTTDTQYF.

At least ten counts were recorded for this clonotype. The rearrangement uses TRBV7-6 and TRBJ2-2; no clear D. The CDR3 has 13 amino acids. V shed 1 base and J shed 3 bases, with 3 bases lying between them. CDR1 is SGHVS, CDR2 FNYEAQ, per germline. This CDR3 reads CASSLVDTGELFF. As DNA, the CDR3 is TGTGCCAGCAGCTTAGTTGACACCGGGGAGCTGTTTTTT.

This clonotype was recorded at least ten times. The junction differs from germline at one of its ends, possibly a read error. The V and J genes are TRBV7-7 and TRBJ2-1, with 13 bases matching TRBD2. The CDR3 consists of 17 residues. Germline V gene sequence: CDR1 SSHAT, CDR2 FNYEAQ (reference sequence). As DNA, the CDR3 is TGTGCTAGCAGCCCACTAGCGGGGGGGGTCTCCTACAATGAGCAGTTCTTC. Protein product: CASSPLAGGVSYNEQFF. The whole variable domain, remainder taken from reference TRBV7-7 and TRBJ2-1, is GAGVSQSPRYKVTKRGQDVTLRCDPISSHATLYWYQQALGQGPEFLTYFNYEAQPDKSGLPSDRFSAERPEGSISTLTIQRTEQRDSAMYRCASSPLAGGVSYNEQFFGPGTRLTVL.

This clonotype has just a few counts. The chain couples TRBV18 to TRBJ2-2; D possibly corresponds to TRBD1 (6 bases). The CDR3 sequence is 15 residues long. Between the trimmed V and J ends, which lost 1 base and 0 bases, there was a span of 6 bases. Germline CDR1 KGHSH, CDR2 LQKENI. The DNA of the CDR3 is TGTGCCAGCTCACCACGGACAGCGAACACCGGGGAGCTGTTTTTT. Encoded protein: CASSPRTANTGELFF.

This chain connects TRBV20-1 to TRBJ2-5; tentative D call: TRBD1 (6 bases). This CDR3 is built from 15 residues. The V end lost 7 bases, the J end lost 1 base, and 19 bases lay between the germline ends. The V gene's germline CDR1 is DFQATT and CDR2 SNEGSKA (reference sequence). CDR3 bases: TGCAGTGTCCCCCTTGGCAGGGGATCCCAAGAGACCCAGTACTTC. Residues: CSVPLGRGSQETQYF.

This clonotype was seen only a few times. The gene calls are TRBV7-8 and TRBJ2-5; D is uncertain. Trimming took off 2 bases at V and 5 bases at J, with 12 bases between the two ends. The CDR3 runs 14 residues. The germline V gene encodes CDR1 SGHVS and CDR2 FQNEAQ. CDR3 region: CASSLLFELETQYF. The CDR3 DNA sequence: TGTGCCAGCAGCTTACTATTTGAGCTGGAGACCCAGTACTTC. Together with reference TRBV7-8 and TRBJ2-5, the CDR3 gives the full variable domain: GAGVSQSPRYKVAKRGQDVALRCDPISGHVSLFWYQQALGQGPEFLTYFQNEAQLDKSGLPSDRFFAERPEGSVSTLKIQRTQQEDSAVYLCASSLLFELETQYFGPGTRLLVL.

The rearrangement joins TRBV12-5 to TRBJ2-7; no reliable D call. Trimming took 5 bases from V and 4 from J, leaving 15 bases between them. Germline V gene lookup returns CDR1 LGHNT and CDR2 FRNRAP. CDR3 length equals 14 residues. CDR3 sequence: CASGTSLRQYEQYF. The CDR3 DNA reads as TGTGCTAGTGGTACAAGTCTGCGGCAGTACGAGCAGTACTTC.

This clonotype occurred once. Since a much larger clone is just one base distant, this may be a read error. This chain joins TRBV6-2 or TRBV6-3 and TRBJ1-6; D not resolved. CDR1 and CDR2 from the germline V gene are MNHEY and SVGEGT. The CDR3 spans 14 residues. The DNA for the CDR3 is TGTGCCAGCAGTCCGGGAGCAGCTAATTCACCCCACCACTTT. As protein: CASSPGAANSPHHF.

By sample share, this clonotype is medium-sized. The chain is built from TRBV19 and TRBJ2-2; D gene uncertain. Germline V CDR1 and CDR2: LNHDA, SQIVND (reference sequence). V lost 4 bases, J lost 3 bases, and 21 bases lay in between. The CDR3 is 18 amino acids. CDR3 DNA sequence: TGTGCCAGTAGTACCTCCGGGCCCTCGAAGGTGTACACCGGGGAGCTGTTTTTT. It codes for CASSTSGPSKVYTGELFF.

Many counts were recorded for this clonotype. The rearrangement uses TRBV7-2 and TRBJ2-7; 11 bases map to TRBD1. Trimming at V came to 7 bases and at J to 6 bases, leaving 14 bases not matched to a gene. The CDR3 sequence is 16 residues long. Looked up from germline, CDR1 is SGHTA and CDR2 is FQGNSA. The CDR3 sequence: CASNLFSGTGGGEQYF. CDR3 coding DNA: TGTGCCAGCAACCTTTTTTCCGGGACAGGGGGAGGCGAGCAGTACTTC.

This clonotype came up many times. An end of the junction does not agree with germline; a read error may underlie this. The rearrangement uses TRBV6-5 and TRBJ2-6, with 7 nucleotides matching TRBD1. CDR1 is MNHEY and CDR2 is SVGAGI in the germline V gene. This CDR3 has 15 residues. CDR3 region: CASSYEGAGANVLIF. CDR3 nucleotides: TGTGCCAGCAGTTACGAGGGGGCTGGGGCCAACGTCCTGATTTTC.

This clonotype was observed many times. The chain uses TRBV2 and TRBJ1-2, with D possibly TRBD1 on 5 matching bases. Germline V gene lookup returns CDR1 SNHLY and CDR2 FYNNEI. The CDR3 sequence is 14 residues long. Trimming pared 9 bases from V and 6 bases from J, leaving 20 bases between. Written as DNA, the CDR3 is TGTGCCAGTACCCCACCCCGCGGGGCGGATGGCTACACCTTC. Translation: CASTPPRGADGYTF.

This clonotype was counted ten times or more. The V call is TRBV5-6, the J call TRBJ1-1, with D tentatively TRBD1 (5 bases). The germline V gene encodes CDR1 SGHDT and CDR2 YYEEEE. This CDR3 has 15 amino acids. With 2 bases removed from V and 6 bases from J, the gap between germline ends came to 17 bases. CDR3 residues: CASSFDSNSYAEAFF. The CDR3 DNA reads TGTGCCAGCAGCTTTGACAGCAACTCATACGCTGAAGCTTTCTTT.

The genes are TRBV21-1 and TRBJ2-2; the table's D call TRBD2 went unverified against the DNA. TRBV21-1 is given as a pseudogene. The CDR3 contains 17 residues. Here the CDR3 DNA reads TGTGCCAGCAGCAAACAGTGGGCCAGAAACGTCACCGGGGAGCTGTTTTTT. Translated, it gives CASSKQWARNVTGELFF.

This clonotype was counted ten times or more. V and J are TRBV7-8 and TRBJ2-7; 12 nucleotides line up with TRBD1. The germline V gene has CDR1 SGHVS and CDR2 FQNEAQ. Trimming at V came to 5 bases and at J to 8 bases, leaving 13 bases not matched to a gene. The length of the CDR3 is 16 residues. CDR3 amino acids: CASSLTGTGGRPKQYF. In DNA form, the CDR3 reads TGTGCCAGCAGCCTAACCGGGACAGGGGGCCGGCCGAAGCAGTACTTC.

This clonotype was seen a few times. V and J are TRBV6-6 and TRBJ1-5; 11 bases map to TRBD1. The J segment lost 5 bases and the V segment lost 6 bases, leaving 3 bases of the junction unmatched. The germline V gene has CDR1 MNHNY and CDR2 SVGAGI (reference sequence). There are 14 residues in the CDR3. CDR3 DNA: TGTGCCAGCAGATGGACAGGGGGCGATCAGCCCCAGCATTTT. Residues: CASRWTGGDQPQHF.

This clonotype was observed many times. V is TRBV7-6 and J is TRBJ2-7; maybe TRBD1 (6 bases). Germline CDR1 reads SGHVS; CDR2 reads FNYEAQ. The CDR3 consists of 15 residues. Trimming shortened V by 5 bases and J by 1 base, and 15 bases separated the two germline ends. The DNA of the CDR3 is TGTGCCAGCAGCCTTTGGACAGTTGGATCCTACGAGCAGTACTTC. As protein: CASSLWTVGSYEQYF.

This clonotype was observed many times. CDR3 coding DNA: TGTGCCAGCTCACCGGGCGTCGGGGTATCAGAAGCTTTCTTT. Translated: CASSPGVGVSEAFF. The genes are TRBV18 and TRBJ1-1; no clear D. Trimming removed 3 bases at V and 8 bases at J, with 16 bases between. The CDR3 is made up of 14 amino acids. CDR1 is KGHSH, CDR2 LQKENI, per germline.

This rearrangement joins TRBV5-1 to TRBJ2-2, with D maybe TRBD1 (5 bases). The CDR3 has 15 amino acids. Germline loops: CDR1 SGHRS, CDR2 YFSETQ. V was clipped by 0 bases and J by 1 base, with 7 bases between them. The DNA for the CDR3 is TGCGCCAGCAGCTTGGGGGGCCTGAACACCGGGGAGCTGTTTTTT. Translated: CASSLGGLNTGELFF.

This clonotype was seen at least ten times. The J gene is TRBJ2-4, the V gene TRBV7-3; 9 nucleotides match TRBD2. The CDR3 runs 16 residues. Looked up from germline, CDR1 is SGHTA and CDR2 is FQGTGA. J gave up 7 bases and V 5 bases, and 12 bases lay outside the gene matches. CDR3 bases: TGTGCCAGCAGCCCCAGCGGGGGGAGCAATCGGAACATTCAGTACTTC. Its translation is CASSPSGGSNRNIQYF.

This clonotype was picked up many times. The rearrangement uses TRBV19 and TRBJ2-1; 9 nucleotides line up with TRBD2. V gave up 2 bases and J gave up 2 bases; unmatched junction bases: 7. The CDR3 runs 17 residues. Germline lookup yields CDR1 LNHDA and CDR2 SQIVND (reference sequence). The CDR3 DNA reads TGTGCCAGTAGTATACGGGCGGCGGGGGGGCCCTACAATGAGCAGTTCTTC. It is translated as CASSIRAAGGPYNEQFF.

This clonotype was observed at least ten times. The rearrangement joins TRBV29-1 to TRBJ1-3; no definite D call. CDR3 length: 16 residues. Trimming removed 2 bases at V and 0 bases at J, with 14 bases between. In germline, CDR1 is SQVTM, CDR2 ANQGSEA. CDR3 loop: CSVESSQKLSGNTIYF. Here the CDR3 DNA reads TGCAGCGTTGAAAGCAGCCAAAAACTCTCTGGAAACACCATATATTTT.

This clonotype appeared many times. This chain connects TRBV20-1 to TRBJ1-5, with TRBD1 identical over 7 bases. The CDR3 is 13 amino acids. Germline trimming cut 6 bases from V and 4 bases from J; bases unmatched to any gene: 6. Looked up from germline, CDR1 is DFQATT and CDR2 is SNEGSKA (reference sequence). CDR3 nucleotides: TGCAGTGCCCTGGGACAGCTTAATCAGCCCCAGCATTTT. Protein product: CSALGQLNQPQHF.

This clonotype was found many times. The chain employs TRBV5-4 and TRBJ2-1; D is perhaps TRBD1 (6 bases). The CDR3 length is 15 residues. V was cut by 2 bases and J by 5 bases, with 14 bases left in between. Germline lookup yields CDR1 SGHNT and CDR2 YYREEE (reference sequence). DNA for the CDR3: TGTGCCAGCAGCTTTCAGGCAGGGGCAAACAATGAGCAGTTCTTC. It translates to CASSFQAGANNEQFF.

This clonotype was counted ten times or more. This chain connects TRBV10-3 to TRBJ2-7, with unresolved D. Germline lookup yields CDR1 ENHRY and CDR2 SYGVKD. This CDR3 spans 11 amino acids. Trimming cost V 3 bases and J 6 bases, with 6 bases left between them. The CDR3 nucleotides are TGTGCCATCAGTGATCTCTCCGAGCAGTACTTC. It yields the protein CAISDLSEQYF.

This clonotype is deemed medium-sized (0.01 to 0.1%). The chain combines TRBV6-5 with TRBJ2-2, with D unclear. The CDR3 covers 15 residues. The germline gives CDR1 MNHEY, CDR2 SVGAGI. V was pared by 7 bases and J by 4 bases, with 16 bases between. The CDR3, as DNA: TGTGCCAGCACCCCAGGAACACCGGGCACCGGGGAGCTGTTTTTT. Translation: CASTPGTPGTGELFF.

This clonotype has a count of ten or more. The CDR3 region is CASSSLYEQYF. CDR3 sequence (DNA): TGTGCCAGCAGTTCCCTCTACGAGCAGTACTTC. The rearrangement joins TRBV27 to TRBJ2-7; D ambiguous. The CDR3 has 11 amino acids. Trimming stripped 4 bases from V and 3 bases from J, with 4 bases between. Germline values: CDR1 MNHEY, CDR2 SMNVEV (reference sequence).

V usage is TRBV20-1 and J usage is TRBJ2-7; 10 bases fit TRBD1. Germline values: CDR1 DFQATT, CDR2 SNEGSKA (reference sequence). CDR3 length: 14 residues. After removal of 6 bases from V and 6 bases from J, the junction contained 11 bases not matched to a gene. The CDR3 spells CSASSGTGEVEQYF. In nucleotides, the CDR3 is TGCAGTGCATCCTCCGGGACAGGGGAGGTCGAGCAGTACTTC.